This T cell receptor beta chain was observed in a study of patients and donors after allogeneic stem cell transplantation. TCRdb recomputed calls from the RT-PCR reads with MiXCR, one row per CDR3 protein. The data show 800,000 to 1,000,000 distinct CDR3 sequences, with roughly 18% seen just once and 6% held by the top ten. The length of the CDR3 is 16 residues. CDR1 SGDLS and CDR2 YYNGEE come from the germline V gene. V was pared by 3 bases and J by 4 bases, with 19 bases between. This receptor was identified in a human donor who was either an allogeneic HSCT recipient or a stem cell or donor lymphocyte infusion donor (not recorded which). It is not recorded whose cells these are; they may come from a transplant donor. Sequenced: blood, either unsorted or a sorted T cell fraction (not recorded which). The chain couples TRBV9 to TRBJ1-1, with D possibly TRBD1 on 5 matching bases. CDR3 region: CASSALNAGGVTEAFF. The DNA of the CDR3 is TGTGCCAGCAGCGCCCTCAACGCTGGGGGTGTCACTGAAGCTTTCTTT.